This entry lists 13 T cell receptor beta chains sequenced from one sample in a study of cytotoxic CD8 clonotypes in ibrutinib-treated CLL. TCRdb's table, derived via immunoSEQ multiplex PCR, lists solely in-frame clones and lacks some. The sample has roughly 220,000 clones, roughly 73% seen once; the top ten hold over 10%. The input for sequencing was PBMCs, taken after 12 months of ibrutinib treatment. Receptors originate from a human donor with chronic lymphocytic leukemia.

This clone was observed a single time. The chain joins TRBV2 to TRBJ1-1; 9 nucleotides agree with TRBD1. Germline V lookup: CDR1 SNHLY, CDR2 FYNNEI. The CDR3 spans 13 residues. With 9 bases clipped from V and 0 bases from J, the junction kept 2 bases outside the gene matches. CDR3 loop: CARTGGLNTEAFF. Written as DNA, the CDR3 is TGTGCCAGAACAGGGGGCCTGAACACTGAAGCTTTCTTT.

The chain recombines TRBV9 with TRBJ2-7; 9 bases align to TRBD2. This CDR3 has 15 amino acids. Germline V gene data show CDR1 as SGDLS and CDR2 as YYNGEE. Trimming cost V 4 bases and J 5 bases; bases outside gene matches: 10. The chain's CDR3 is CASSITGTSPDEQYF. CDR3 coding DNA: TGTGCCAGCAGCATAACCGGGACTAGCCCCGACGAGCAGTACTTC.

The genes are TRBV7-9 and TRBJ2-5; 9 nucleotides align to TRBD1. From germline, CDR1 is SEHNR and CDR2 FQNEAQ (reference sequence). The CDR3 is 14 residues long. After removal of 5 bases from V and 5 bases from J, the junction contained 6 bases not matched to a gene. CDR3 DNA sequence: TGTGCCAGCAGCCTACAGGGGGCGGGGGAGACCCAGTACTTC. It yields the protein CASSLQGAGETQYF.

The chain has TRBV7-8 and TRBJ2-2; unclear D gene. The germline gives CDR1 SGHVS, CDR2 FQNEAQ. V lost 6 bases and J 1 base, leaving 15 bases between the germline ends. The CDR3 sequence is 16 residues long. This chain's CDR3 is CASRVPPRRNTGELFF. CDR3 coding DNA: TGTGCCAGCAGGGTTCCGCCCCGGCGGAACACCGGGGAGCTGTTTTTT.

CDR3 DNA sequence: TGCGCCAGCAGTGTAGCAGGGGCCGATGAAGCTTTCTTT. It specifies CASSVAGADEAFF. V gene TRBV5-1 combines with J gene TRBJ1-1; D might be TRBD1 (6 bases). V lost 5 bases and J lost 7, with 15 bases in between. This CDR3 contains 13 residues. Germline V gene data show CDR1 as SGHRS and CDR2 as YFSETQ.

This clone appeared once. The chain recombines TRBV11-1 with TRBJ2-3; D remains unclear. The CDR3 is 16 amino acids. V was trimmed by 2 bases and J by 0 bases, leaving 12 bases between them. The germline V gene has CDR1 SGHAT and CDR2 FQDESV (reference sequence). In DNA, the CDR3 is TGTGCCAGCAGCTTATCCCGGATCTCTAGCACAGATACGCAGTATTTT. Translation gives CASSLSRISSTDTQYF.

The CDR3 here is CASRVTGANEQYF. The CDR3 DNA follows: TGTGCCAGCAGGGTAACAGGCGCGAACGAGCAGTACTTC. V usage is TRBV27 and J usage is TRBJ2-7; D is perhaps TRBD1 (5 bases). The CDR3 consists of 13 residues. Trimming took 6 bases from V and 5 from J, leaving 14 bases between them. Looked up from germline, CDR1 is MNHEY and CDR2 is SMNVEV (reference sequence).

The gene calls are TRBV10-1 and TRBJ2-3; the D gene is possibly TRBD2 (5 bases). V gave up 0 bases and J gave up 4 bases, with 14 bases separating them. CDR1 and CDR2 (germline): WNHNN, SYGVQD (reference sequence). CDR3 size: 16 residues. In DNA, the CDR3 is TGCGCCAGCAGTGAGTCGTTCCGGGGTCGGGCAGATACGCAGTATTTT. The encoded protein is CASSESFRGRADTQYF.

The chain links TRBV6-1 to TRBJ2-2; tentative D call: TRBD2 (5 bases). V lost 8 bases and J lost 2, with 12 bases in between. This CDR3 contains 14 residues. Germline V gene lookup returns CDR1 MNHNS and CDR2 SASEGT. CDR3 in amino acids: CASYRTDNTGELFF. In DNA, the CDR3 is TGTGCCAGCTATAGGACTGACAACACCGGGGAGCTGTTTTTT.

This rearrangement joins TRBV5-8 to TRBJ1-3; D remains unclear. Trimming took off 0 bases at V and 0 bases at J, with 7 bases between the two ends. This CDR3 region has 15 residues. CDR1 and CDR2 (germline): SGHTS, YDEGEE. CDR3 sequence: CASSLGGSSGNTIYF. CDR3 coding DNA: TGTGCCAGCAGCTTGGGCGGGAGCTCTGGAAACACCATATATTTT.

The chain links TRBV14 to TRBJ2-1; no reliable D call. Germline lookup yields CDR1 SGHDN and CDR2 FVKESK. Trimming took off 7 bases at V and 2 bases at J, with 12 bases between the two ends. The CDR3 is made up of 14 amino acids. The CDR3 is CASTPENTYNEQFF. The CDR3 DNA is TGTGCCAGCACGCCGGAAAATACCTACAATGAGCAGTTCTTC.

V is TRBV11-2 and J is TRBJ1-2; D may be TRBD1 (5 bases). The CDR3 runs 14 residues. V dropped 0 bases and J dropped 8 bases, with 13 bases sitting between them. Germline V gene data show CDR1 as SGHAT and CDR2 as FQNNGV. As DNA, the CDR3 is TGTGCCAGCAGCTTAGAGAGGCCCAAGGGGGGCTACACCTTC. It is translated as CASSLERPKGGYTF.

The CDR3 DNA sequence: TGTGCCAGCAGCTCGTTAGCGGGGAGGATTTTGGATACGCAGTATTTT. It codes for CASSSLAGRILDTQYF. V and J are TRBV7-3 and TRBJ2-3, with 8 bases that match TRBD2. The CDR3 spans 16 residues. CDR1 is SGHTA and CDR2 is FQGTGA in the germline V gene. V gave up 4 bases and J gave up 6 bases; unmatched junction bases: 12.